This T cell receptor beta chain was retrieved from a study of PD-1 blockade in classical Hodgkin lymphoma. Notes on this clone: Its specificity is not known.

V was shortened by 6 bases and J by 7 bases, with 16 bases between the two germline ends. Germline values: CDR1 SNHLY, CDR2 FYNNEI. The CDR3 contains 13 residues. Study observations and caveats: Whoever responded completely had baseline diversity much like that seen in newly diagnosed patients.

Time point: cycle 4 day 1 (C4D1), after less than seven weeks of nivolumab. All patients relapsed after autologous stem cell transplantation, and brentuximab vedotin exposure varied. Magnetic negative selection of thawed PBMCs was the method by which CD4+ T cells were purified. The data were produced by immunoSEQ multiplex PCR, yet TCRdb's version contains in-frame clones alone and is incomplete. The table has about 30,000 clones, about 82% seen once. The sequence derives from a human donor with classical Hodgkin lymphoma. Sample: CD4+ T cells from blood, taken before the fourth cycle of nivolumab. The rearrangement joins TRBV2 to TRBJ2-7; weak D call: TRBD1 (5 bases). CDR3 bases: TGTGCCAGCAGGGGGAAGGGGCAGGTTGAGCAGTACTTC. It translates to CASRGKGQVEQYF.